This T cell receptor beta chain was found in a study of blood T cell repertoires in COVID-19. Across the study: In each case, the material was cDNA or gDNA derived from T cells, B-cell-depleted T cells, or PBMCs.

Per germline, CDR1 MNHEY and CDR2 SMNVEV (reference sequence). This CDR3 comprises 16 residues. Trimming stripped 9 bases from V and 0 bases from J, with 15 bases between. Per the original methods: How many nucleated cells were present was estimated from reference gene primer amplification. The assay was immunoSEQ multiplex PCR, and TCRdb's table has in-frame clones only and misses some. The V and J calls and clone size are taken from that table; D and trimming were inferred from the DNA. The sample has 100,000 to 120,000 clones, roughly 88% seen once. The sample consisted of peripheral blood. The chain links TRBV27 to TRBJ2-6; D unclear. The receptor comes from a woman aged 70-85 years who had recovered from COVID-19. The CDR3 sequence: CARIEVRNSGANVLTF. The CDR3 nucleotides read TGTGCCAGAATAGAGGTTAGGAACTCTGGGGCCAACGTCCTGACTTTC.